A selection of T cell receptor beta chains follows, all from one sample in a study of neurological immune-mediated disorders. Via MiXCR, TCRdb re-called the 5' RACE reads, giving one row per CDR3 protein. Of more than 30,000 distinct CDR3 sequences listed, roughly 3.7% are singletons. Sample: CD4+ T cells from blood. The receptor set was obtained from a woman aged 40-49 years in good health. CDR3s include the opening cysteine and the closing phenylalanine or tryptophan. The order of the fields is D gene, J gene, V gene, clone size, CDR3 protein, CDR3 DNA. A D gene is named only where the DNA matches it firmly. Clone size, where shown, is once, few, many, or a class for clones that have expanded.

d_call: .
j_call: TRBJ1-2
v_call: TRBV10-2
clone_size: many
cdr3_aa: CASSAQGRDYGYTF
cdr3_nt: TGCGCCAGCAGTGCACAGGGAAGGGACTATGGCTACACCTTC

d_call: .
j_call: TRBJ2-3
v_call: TRBV14
clone_size: many
cdr3_aa: CASSQVGGAADTQYF
cdr3_nt: TGTGCCAGCAGCCAAGTGGGGGGCGCGGCAGATACGCAGTATTTT

d_call: TRBD1
j_call: TRBJ2-5
v_call: TRBV5-1
clone_size: few
cdr3_aa: CASSYRGQVETQYF
cdr3_nt: TGCGCCAGCAGTTACAGGGGGCAGGTGGAGACCCAGTACTTC

d_call: TRBD1
j_call: TRBJ1-3
v_call: TRBV7-6
clone_size: many
cdr3_aa: CASSLGDRFRNTIYF
cdr3_nt: TGTGCCAGCAGCTTAGGGGACAGGTTCCGAAACACCATATATTTT

d_call: .
j_call: TRBJ1-5
v_call: TRBV7-9
clone_size: many
cdr3_aa: CASSQGGNQPQHF
cdr3_nt: TGTGCCAGCAGCCAAGGGGGAAATCAGCCCCAGCATTTT

d_call: .
j_call: TRBJ2-6
v_call: TRBV5-6
clone_size: many
cdr3_aa: CASSTVSGANVLTF
cdr3_nt: TGTGCCAGCAGCACAGTCTCTGGGGCCAACGTCCTGACTTTC

d_call: .
j_call: TRBJ1-1
v_call: TRBV6-1
clone_size: many
cdr3_aa: CASRSKGEAFF
cdr3_nt: TGTGCCAGCAGATCCAAGGGGGAAGCTTTCTTT

d_call: .
j_call: TRBJ1-1
v_call: TRBV7-2
clone_size: many
cdr3_aa: CASSPALGWGLNTEAFF
cdr3_nt: TGTGCCAGCAGCCCCGCCCTAGGTTGGGGGTTGAACACTGAAGCTTTCTTT

d_call: .
j_call: TRBJ1-1
v_call: TRBV2
clone_size: many
cdr3_aa: CASRPLDFQAEAFF
cdr3_nt: TGTGCCAGCAGGCCCCTAGATTTCCAAGCTGAAGCTTTCTTT

d_call: TRBD2
j_call: TRBJ2-3
v_call: TRBV5-1
clone_size: many
cdr3_aa: CASSFGTSGGSSTDTQYF
cdr3_nt: TGCGCCAGCAGCTTTGGTACCAGCGGGGGATCTAGCACAGATACGCAGTATTTT

d_call: .
j_call: TRBJ2-1
v_call: TRBV4-2
clone_size: .
cdr3_aa: CASSRSTRSSYNEQFF
cdr3_nt: TGTGCCAGCAGCCGATCGACTAGGAGCTCCTACAATGAGCAGTTCTTC

d_call: TRBD2
j_call: TRBJ2-3
v_call: TRBV20-1
clone_size: many
cdr3_aa: CSARLAGVLDTQYF
cdr3_nt: TGCAGTGCTAGGCTAGCGGGGGTGTTAGATACGCAGTATTTT

d_call: .
j_call: TRBJ2-7
v_call: TRBV20-1
clone_size: .
cdr3_aa: CSANAGRTGEQYF
cdr3_nt: TGCAGTGCTAACGCGGGTCGTACTGGCGAGCAGTACTTC

d_call: .
j_call: TRBJ1-2
v_call: TRBV28
clone_size: many
cdr3_aa: CASSPLGVGYTF
cdr3_nt: TGTGCCAGCAGTCCCCTGGGGGTTGGCTACACCTTC

d_call: .
j_call: TRBJ1-1
v_call: TRBV5-6
clone_size: many
cdr3_aa: CASSLVAGLNTEAFF
cdr3_nt: TGTGCCAGCAGCTTGGTTGCAGGGTTGAACACTGAAGCTTTCTTT

d_call: TRBD2
j_call: TRBJ2-1
v_call: TRBV29-1
clone_size: many
cdr3_aa: CSVGSGGAFEQFF
cdr3_nt: TGCAGCGTTGGTAGCGGGGGGGCTTTTGAGCAGTTCTTC

d_call: .
j_call: TRBJ2-7
v_call: TRBV3-1
clone_size: .
cdr3_aa: CASSQDGYEQYF
cdr3_nt: TGTGCCAGCAGCCAAGATGGGTACGAGCAGTACTTC

d_call: TRBD1
j_call: TRBJ1-6
v_call: TRBV4-1
clone_size: many
cdr3_aa: CASSQDRGRTGNSPLHF
cdr3_nt: TGCGCCAGCAGCCAAGACAGGGGGCGAACCGGCAATTCACCCCTCCACTTT

d_call: .
j_call: TRBJ2-7
v_call: TRBV10-3
clone_size: medium-sized
cdr3_aa: CATYSGPPISYEQYF
cdr3_nt: TGTGCCACGTACTCCGGGCCCCCCATCTCCTACGAGCAGTACTTC

d_call: .
j_call: TRBJ2-5
v_call: TRBV7-6
clone_size: many
cdr3_aa: CASSYGHQETQYF
cdr3_nt: TGTGCCAGCAGCTATGGACACCAAGAGACCCAGTACTTC

d_call: .
j_call: TRBJ1-1
v_call: TRBV20-1
clone_size: many
cdr3_aa: CSAAPDMNTEAFF
cdr3_nt: TGCAGTGCGGCGCCGGATATGAACACTGAAGCTTTCTTT

d_call: .
j_call: TRBJ1-2
v_call: TRBV5-6
clone_size: many
cdr3_aa: CASSLDTAYGYTF
cdr3_nt: TGTGCCAGCAGCCTGGACACCGCCTATGGCTACACCTTC

d_call: .
j_call: TRBJ2-2
v_call: TRBV3-1
clone_size: few
cdr3_aa: CASSQYTGTNTGELFF
cdr3_nt: TGTGCCAGCAGCCAATATACAGGAACGAACACCGGGGAGCTGTTTTTT

d_call: .
j_call: TRBJ1-1
v_call: TRBV7-9
clone_size: many
cdr3_aa: CASRSGTGNTEAFF
cdr3_nt: TGTGCCAGCAGATCCGGGACGGGGAACACTGAAGCTTTCTTT

d_call: TRBD1
j_call: TRBJ2-7
v_call: TRBV29-1
clone_size: many
cdr3_aa: CSASDRGPYEQYF
cdr3_nt: TGCAGCGCTTCGGACAGGGGCCCATACGAGCAGTACTTC

d_call: TRBD2
j_call: TRBJ2-7
v_call: TRBV27
clone_size: many
cdr3_aa: CASMVGGSYEQYF
cdr3_nt: TGTGCCAGCATGGTAGGCGGGAGCTACGAGCAGTACTTC

d_call: TRBD1
j_call: TRBJ2-7
v_call: TRBV5-6
clone_size: many
cdr3_aa: CASSLAGQGLEQYF
cdr3_nt: TGTGCCAGCAGCTTGGCGGGACAGGGGCTGGAGCAGTACTTC

d_call: .
j_call: TRBJ1-1
v_call: TRBV20-1
clone_size: .
cdr3_aa: CSASTGTEAFF
cdr3_nt: TGCAGTGCTAGCACGGGAACTGAAGCTTTCTTT

d_call: TRBD2
j_call: TRBJ2-2
v_call: TRBV20-1
clone_size: many
cdr3_aa: CSALSGLANAGELFF
cdr3_nt: TGCAGTGCCCTATCGGGACTAGCGAACGCCGGGGAGCTGTTTTTT

d_call: .
j_call: TRBJ1-2
v_call: TRBV20-1
clone_size: many
cdr3_aa: CSATLGGEDYGYTF
cdr3_nt: TGCAGTGCTACCCTGGGAGGGGAGGACTATGGCTACACCTTC

d_call: TRBD2
j_call: TRBJ2-7
v_call: TRBV5-6
clone_size: many
cdr3_aa: CASRAGTSGSYEQYF
cdr3_nt: TGTGCCAGCAGGGCCGGGACTAGCGGGAGTTACGAGCAGTACTTC

d_call: TRBD1
j_call: TRBJ2-3
v_call: TRBV20-1
clone_size: many
cdr3_aa: CSAALGQGFTDTQYF
cdr3_nt: TGCAGTGCTGCCCTGGGACAGGGGTTCACAGATACGCAGTATTTT

d_call: .
j_call: TRBJ2-5
v_call: TRBV20-1
clone_size: many
cdr3_aa: CSARDPGVEETQYF
cdr3_nt: TGCAGTGCTAGAGATCCGGGAGTTGAAGAGACCCAGTACTTC

d_call: TRBD1
j_call: TRBJ2-2
v_call: TRBV19
clone_size: many
cdr3_aa: CASSISRDRVPGELFF
cdr3_nt: TGTGCCAGTAGTATATCCCGGGACAGGGTTCCCGGGGAGCTGTTTTTT

d_call: .
j_call: TRBJ1-1
v_call: TRBV5-1
clone_size: medium-sized
cdr3_aa: CASSLTNTVNTEAFF
cdr3_nt: TGCGCCAGCAGCTTAACAAACACCGTGAACACTGAAGCTTTCTTT

d_call: .
j_call: TRBJ2-7
v_call: TRBV10-3
clone_size: many
cdr3_aa: CAISESVAGGYEQYF
cdr3_nt: TGTGCCATCAGTGAGTCGGTGGCAGGGGGGTACGAGCAGTACTTC

d_call: TRBD2
j_call: TRBJ2-2
v_call: TRBV7-2
clone_size: many
cdr3_aa: CASSRGLAGVLSTGELFF
cdr3_nt: TGTGCCAGCAGCAGAGGACTAGCGGGAGTATTAAGCACCGGGGAGCTGTTTTTT

d_call: TRBD2
j_call: TRBJ2-1
v_call: TRBV20-1
clone_size: .
cdr3_aa: CSVSPIGGVAGEQFF
cdr3_nt: TGCAGTGTTAGCCCCATCGGGGGAGTAGCGGGTGAGCAGTTCTTC

d_call: .
j_call: TRBJ1-5
v_call: TRBV7-9
clone_size: many
cdr3_aa: CASSFPGEVQPQHF
cdr3_nt: TGTGCCAGCAGCTTTCCGGGGGAGGTTCAGCCCCAGCATTTT

d_call: .
j_call: TRBJ2-7
v_call: TRBV5-1
clone_size: many
cdr3_aa: CASSLLGYEQYF
cdr3_nt: TGCGCCAGCAGCTTGCTGGGTTACGAGCAGTACTTC

d_call: TRBD2
j_call: TRBJ2-7
v_call: TRBV7-2
clone_size: many
cdr3_aa: CASSLLAGDTYEQYF
cdr3_nt: TGTGCCAGCAGCTTGCTAGCGGGAGATACATACGAGCAGTACTTC

d_call: TRBD2
j_call: TRBJ2-1
v_call: TRBV12-3/TRBV12-4
clone_size: many
cdr3_aa: CASSKRGLGEQFF
cdr3_nt: TGTGCCAGCAGTAAGCGAGGACTAGGCGAGCAGTTCTTC

d_call: .
j_call: TRBJ2-7
v_call: TRBV20-1
clone_size: many
cdr3_aa: CSASQGEGRRRDF
cdr3_nt: TGCAGTGCTAGCCAGGGGGAGGGCCGGCGGCGCGACTTC

d_call: .
j_call: TRBJ2-5
v_call: TRBV4-1
clone_size: many
cdr3_aa: CASSQDIGGETQYF
cdr3_nt: TGCGCCAGCAGCCAAGATATCGGGGGAGAGACCCAGTACTTC

d_call: TRBD1
j_call: TRBJ1-2
v_call: TRBV12-3/TRBV12-4
clone_size: many
cdr3_aa: CASSDRANYGYTF
cdr3_nt: TGTGCCAGCAGTGACAGGGCCAACTATGGCTACACCTTC

d_call: .
j_call: TRBJ2-7
v_call: TRBV7-2
clone_size: many
cdr3_aa: CASSLPSRDEQYF
cdr3_nt: TGTGCCAGCAGCTTGCCTAGCAGGGACGAGCAGTACTTC

d_call: TRBD2
j_call: TRBJ2-3
v_call: TRBV5-6
clone_size: many
cdr3_aa: CASKKREYADTQYF
cdr3_nt: TGTGCCAGCAAAAAGCGGGAGTACGCAGATACGCAGTATTTT

d_call: TRBD2
j_call: TRBJ2-6
v_call: TRBV25-1
clone_size: many
cdr3_aa: CASSGHAGGPLAGANVLTF
cdr3_nt: TGTGCCAGCAGTGGACACGCGGGGGGGCCTCTCGCCGGGGCCAACGTCCTGACTTTC

d_call: .
j_call: TRBJ1-2
v_call: TRBV7-2
clone_size: many
cdr3_aa: CASSLGLGRAYGYTF
cdr3_nt: TGTGCCAGCAGCTTAGGTCTGGGACGGGCCTATGGCTACACCTTC

d_call: TRBD1
j_call: TRBJ1-5
v_call: TRBV18
clone_size: many
cdr3_aa: CASSGGTGLRSNQPQHF
cdr3_nt: TGTGCCAGCTCGGGTGGGACAGGCTTGAGGAGCAATCAGCCCCAGCATTTT

d_call: TRBD1
j_call: TRBJ2-7
v_call: TRBV10-1
clone_size: few
cdr3_aa: CASSGPGQGASGEQYF
cdr3_nt: TGCGCCAGCAGTGGGCCGGGACAGGGGGCCTCGGGGGAGCAGTACTTC

d_call: .
j_call: TRBJ2-7
v_call: TRBV5-1
clone_size: many
cdr3_aa: CASSPRTDRGEQYF
cdr3_nt: TGCGCCAGCAGCCCACGGACAGACCGGGGGGAGCAGTACTTC

d_call: .
j_call: TRBJ2-1
v_call: TRBV4-2
clone_size: many
cdr3_aa: CASSQVSAGHNEQFF
cdr3_nt: TGTGCCAGCAGCCAAGTGTCTGCAGGTCACAATGAGCAGTTCTTC

d_call: TRBD1
j_call: TRBJ1-1
v_call: TRBV3-1
clone_size: many
cdr3_aa: CASTRTGRTEAFF
cdr3_nt: TGTGCCAGCACACGGACAGGGCGTACTGAAGCTTTCTTT

d_call: TRBD1
j_call: TRBJ1-1
v_call: TRBV5-1
clone_size: many
cdr3_aa: CASSLAGTGSNTEAFF
cdr3_nt: TGCGCCAGCAGCTTGGCCGGGACAGGATCGAACACTGAAGCTTTCTTT

d_call: TRBD1
j_call: TRBJ2-7
v_call: TRBV28
clone_size: many
cdr3_aa: CASTTGGREQYF
cdr3_nt: TGTGCCAGCACAACAGGGGGCCGGGAGCAGTACTTC

d_call: .
j_call: TRBJ1-3
v_call: TRBV5-5
clone_size: many
cdr3_aa: CASRKGQVRGNTIYF
cdr3_nt: TGTGCCAGCAGAAAGGGGCAGGTTCGTGGAAACACCATATATTTT

d_call: TRBD1
j_call: TRBJ2-7
v_call: TRBV27
clone_size: many
cdr3_aa: CASSLIGRADRVHYEQYF
cdr3_nt: TGTGCCAGCAGTTTAATAGGGCGTGCGGACAGGGTCCACTACGAGCAGTACTTC

d_call: .
j_call: TRBJ1-6
v_call: TRBV20-1
clone_size: many
cdr3_aa: CSAWTGGSSYNSPLHF
cdr3_nt: TGCAGTGCCTGGACGGGCGGGAGCTCCTATAATTCACCCCTCCACTTT